The 26 T cell receptor beta chains reported below all come from one sample, sequenced in a study of molecular identifiers for immune sequencing clone quantification. TCRdb redid the calling of the PCR reads with MiXCR, one entry per CDR3 protein. This table has about 640,000 distinct CDR3 sequences, 15% to 20% appearing once. Sequencing was carried out using naive CD8+ T cells from blood, with Jurkat cell RNA spiked in. Subset specified: FACS-sorted CD8+CD4-CCR7+CD45RA+ naive T cells. The receptors shown here come from a human donor in good health. Some libraries in this study had Jurkat cell RNA spiked in.

Details on this clonotype: The junction departs from the called germline gene at one end, perhaps through a read error. The V gene is TRBV2, the J gene TRBJ2-3, with D possibly matching TRBD1 (6 bases). Per the germline V gene, CDR1 is SNHLY and CDR2 is FYNNEI. The CDR3 sequence is 17 residues long. The CDR3 region has the DNA TGTGCCAGCAGTGTAAGCGAGGGGACACAGATCACAGATACGCAGTACTTT. Amino acid sequence: CASSVSEGTQITDTQYF.

This clonotype appeared a few times. The V call is TRBV12-3 or TRBV12-4, the J call TRBJ2-3, with 9 bases that match TRBD2. CDR3 size: 18 residues. V lost 2 bases to trimming and J lost 4 bases; unmatched junction nucleotides: 13. In DNA form, the CDR3 reads TGTGCCAGCAGTTTAAAGCCTCCGGGACTAGCTTTCGCAGATACGCAGTATTTT. Its protein is CASSLKPPGLAFADTQYF.

The V and J genes are TRBV6-6 and TRBJ2-3; no definite D call. CDR1 is MNHNY, CDR2 SVGAGI, per germline (reference sequence). The CDR3 totals 16 residues. Trimming stripped 0 bases from V and 0 bases from J, with 10 bases between. CDR3 loop: CASSYSSHSSTDTQYF. In DNA form, the CDR3 reads TGTGCCAGCAGTTACTCGTCTCACAGCAGCACAGATACGCAGTATTTT.

This clonotype was counted at least ten times. As DNA, the CDR3 is TGTGCCAGCAGCTTTGGGTTCCCAGGGGAGGGCAATCAGCCCCAGCATTTT. Translation gives CASSFGFPGEGNQPQHF. The rearrangement joins TRBV5-6 to TRBJ1-5, with a possible D match to TRBD1 (6 bases). Trimming cost V 2 bases and J 2 bases, with 17 bases left between them. The CDR3 is made up of 17 amino acids. The V gene's germline CDR1 is SGHDT and CDR2 YYEEEE. Full variable domain (outside the CDR3, taken from reference TRBV5-6 and TRBJ1-5): DAGVTQSPTHLIKTRGQQVTLRCSPKSGHDTVSWYQQALGQGPQFIFQYYEEEERQRGNFPDRFSGHQFPNYSSELNVNALLLGDSALYLCASSFGFPGEGNQPQHFGDGTRLSIL.

To note about this clonotype: This may arise from a read error, as a much more abundant clone is one base away. The chain recombines TRBV28 with TRBJ1-3; a possible D gene is TRBD1 (5 bases). Trimming took off 3 bases at V and 8 bases at J, with 20 bases between the two ends. The CDR3 has 16 amino acids. Looked up from germline, CDR1 is MDHEN and CDR2 is SYDVKM. CDR3 loop: CASSLDRPSGRDTIYF. The CDR3 nucleotides are TGTGCCAGCAGTTTGGATCGTCCTTCAGGGCGAGACACCATATATTTT.

This clonotype was recorded many times. The chain carries TRBV20-1 and TRBJ2-3, with D maybe TRBD2 (6 bases). The V end was cut by 6 bases, the J end by 2 bases, with 15 bases between. Germline lookup yields CDR1 DFQATT and CDR2 SNEGSKA (reference sequence). The CDR3 consists of 14 residues. The CDR3 sequence: CSADRLDLTDTQYF. The CDR3 DNA reads TGCAGTGCCGATCGACTAGACCTCACAGATACGCAGTATTTT.

V is TRBV4-3 and J is TRBJ2-6; 7 nucleotides match TRBD1. CDR1 and CDR2 from the germline V gene are LGHNA and YSLEER. V lost 2 bases to trimming and J lost 2 bases; unmatched junction nucleotides: 9. The CDR3 is made up of 18 amino acids. The CDR3 nucleotides read TGCGCCAGCAGCCAATGGGACAGCGAGACAGCTGGGGCCAACGTCCTGACTTTC. This gives the protein CASSQWDSETAGANVLTF.

This clonotype was counted a few times. The chain has TRBV3-1 and TRBJ1-6; 7 bases match TRBD1. Trimming cost V 0 bases and J 10 bases; bases outside gene matches: 6. The CDR3 runs to 15 residues. CDR1 and CDR2 from the germline V gene are LGHDT and YNNKEL (reference sequence). The DNA of the CDR3 is TGTGCCAGCAGCCAAGATCCCAGACAGGGCTCACCCCTCCACTTT. Protein product: CASSQDPRQGSPLHF.

Concerning this clonotype itself: The conserved final phenylalanine or tryptophan is absent from the CDR3, which likely points to a read error. This chain links TRBV7-9 with TRBJ2-5; D not resolved. Germline CDR1 is SEHNR and CDR2 is FQNEAQ (reference sequence). The V gene lost 1 base and the J gene lost 5 bases, with 8 bases spanning the gap. The CDR3 covers 13 residues. The CDR3 DNA reads TGTGCCAGCAGCTTAGTTCAGACGGAGACCCAGTACTCC. As protein: CASSLVQTETQYS.

This clonotype was found a few times. This chain joins TRBV7-9 and TRBJ2-7, with TRBD1 identical over 9 bases. This CDR3 spans 16 amino acids. In germline, CDR1 is SEHNR, CDR2 FQNEAQ (reference sequence). Trimming removed 1 base from V and 0 bases from J; junction bases left unmatched: 4. DNA for the CDR3: TGTGCCAGCAGCTTAGTGGGACAGGGTAGCTCCTACGAGCAGTACTTC. This codes for CASSLVGQGSSYEQYF.

This clonotype showed up many times. The genes are TRBV4-1 and TRBJ2-2; no clear D gene. Germline lookup yields CDR1 MGHRA and CDR2 YSYEKL. The CDR3 is 15 residues long. V lost 4 bases and J 5 bases, leaving 14 bases between the germline ends. CDR3 loop: CASSPEAGLTGELFF. CDR3 DNA: TGCGCCAGCAGCCCAGAGGCAGGATTGACCGGGGAGCTGTTTTTT.

Only a few counts were recorded for this clonotype. This clone may be a read error of a much larger clone one base away. V is TRBV12-3 or TRBV12-4 and J is TRBJ1-1; D is unresolved. The CDR3 runs 12 residues. CDR3 protein: CANSFRPTEAFF. The CDR3 DNA sequence: TGTGCCAACAGTTTCAGGCCGACTGAAGCTTTCTTT.

This clonotype has only a few counts. The rearrangement links TRBV19 to TRBJ2-1, with 7 bases that match TRBD1. Unmatched junction bases numbered 4, after V lost 6 bases and J lost 2 bases. Germline lookup yields CDR1 LNHDA and CDR2 SQIVND (reference sequence). The CDR3 totals 14 residues. The CDR3 DNA is TGTGCCAGTAGCACTCAGGGGGCCTACAATGAGCAGTTCTTC. Amino acid sequence: CASSTQGAYNEQFF.

In this sample, this clonotype turned up a few times. The chain couples TRBV29-1 to TRBJ2-7; 9 nucleotides match TRBD1. Per the germline V gene, CDR1 is SQVTM and CDR2 is ANQGSEA. The CDR3 extends over 14 amino acids. Trimming at V came to 6 bases and at J to 4 bases, leaving 10 bases not matched to a gene. CDR3 DNA sequence: TGCAGCGTCGGGGACAGGGCGAATTGGTACGAGCAGTACTTC. It specifies CSVGDRANWYEQYF.

Ten or more counts support this clonotype. This rearrangement joins TRBV10-3 to TRBJ1-1; no reliable D call. Trimming stripped 3 bases from V and 6 bases from J, with 8 bases between. The CDR3 extends over 12 amino acids. The germline V gene has CDR1 ENHRY and CDR2 SYGVKD. The CDR3 bases are TGTGCCATCAGTGACGGACGCTCTGAAGCTTTCTTT. Its protein is CAISDGRSEAFF.

This clonotype was detected many times. The rearrangement joins TRBV7-9 to TRBJ2-6; the match to TRBD1 covers 10 bases. V dropped 3 bases and J dropped 1; count of bases not matched to a gene: 3. This CDR3 region has 17 residues. CDR1 SEHNR and CDR2 FQNEAQ come from the germline V gene (reference sequence). In DNA form, the CDR3 reads TGTGCCAGCAGCTTTCCGGGACAGGGGTCTGGGGCCAACGTCCTGACTTTC. This translates into CASSFPGQGSGANVLTF.

The table lists this clonotype with many counts. The V and J genes are TRBV23-1 and TRBJ2-6; D might be TRBD1 (5 bases). TRBV23-1 is an open reading frame, and its role is uncertain. With 0 bases removed from V and 2 bases from J, the gap between germline ends came to 8 bases. The CDR3 spans 16 residues. The CDR3 DNA is TGCGCCAGCAGTCAATCGTGCAGGGCTGGGGCCAACGTCCTGACTTTC. It is translated as CASSQSCRAGANVLTF.

A remark on this clonotype: A much more abundant neighbour one base away suggests this may be a read error. V usage is TRBV20-1 and J usage is TRBJ2-7, with 8 positions matching TRBD1. Germline loops: CDR1 DFQATT, CDR2 SNEGSKA (reference sequence). This CDR3 comprises 13 residues. This chain's CDR3 is CGAPTGANYEQYF. CDR3 coding DNA: TGCGGTGCACCGACAGGGGCCAACTACGAGCAGTACTTC.

This clonotype has at least ten counts. This chain joins TRBV7-9 and TRBJ2-3; a weak D match, TRBD1 (6 bases). Per germline, CDR1 SEHNR and CDR2 FQNEAQ (reference sequence). CDR3 length: 14 residues. Trimming took off 10 bases at V and 4 bases at J, with 18 bases between the two ends. In nucleotides, the CDR3 is TGTGCCACCATACCAAACACAGGGCCAGATACGCAGTATTTT. This translates into CATIPNTGPDTQYF.

To note about this clonotype: The CDR3 does not end in the conserved phenylalanine or tryptophan, so this is likely a read error. The V and J genes are TRBV10-3 and TRBJ2-7; D unresolved. This CDR3 is built from 14 residues. Per germline, CDR1 ENHRY and CDR2 SYGVKD. V was clipped by 3 bases and J by 0 bases, with 9 bases between them. CDR3 loop: CAISDERTSYEQYS. The CDR3 DNA is TGTGCCATCAGTGACGAGAGGACCTCCTACGAGCAGTACTCC.

Points on this clonotype: A junction end diverges from the germline sequence, so it may reflect a read error. This chain joins TRBV7-7 and TRBJ2-2, with D perhaps TRBD1 or TRBD2 (5 bases each). Germline V gives CDR1 SSHAT, CDR2 FNYEAQ (reference sequence). This CDR3 spans 12 amino acids. The DNA of the CDR3 is TGTGCTACATCACCAGGGACCGGGGAGCTGCTTTTT. It yields the protein CATSPGTGELLF.

This clonotype was counted many times. This chain connects TRBV7-6 to TRBJ2-2, with 11 bases that match TRBD2. V shed 1 base, J shed 3 bases, and the junction held 4 bases outside the gene matches. Germline V gives CDR1 SGHVS, CDR2 FNYEAQ. This CDR3 has 17 residues. The CDR3 spells CASSLVASGRYTGELFF. DNA of the CDR3: TGTGCCAGCAGCTTAGTGGCTAGCGGGAGGTACACCGGGGAGCTGTTTTTT.

In its sample, this clonotype was seen many times. This sequence joins TRBV29-1 and TRBJ2-1, with a tentative D call TRBD2 (5 bases). V was shortened by 1 base and J by 3 bases, with 13 bases between the two germline ends. The germline CDR1 and CDR2 sequences are SQVTM and ANQGSEA. The CDR3 sequence is 15 residues long. CDR3 amino acids: CSVEGTPEGYNEQFF. CDR3 in DNA: TGCAGCGTTGAAGGCACACCCGAGGGCTACAATGAGCAGTTCTTC.

The rearrangement joins TRBV6-5 to TRBJ2-1; D remains unclear. Germline assignment: CDR1 MNHEY and CDR2 SVGAGI. The CDR3 is made up of 14 amino acids. Trimming stripped 0 bases from V and 10 bases from J, with 13 bases between. In nucleotides, the CDR3 is TGTGCCAGCAGTTACTCGCCAAGGATCCGAGAGCAGTTCTTC. It is translated as CASSYSPRIREQFF.

This clonotype was seen at least ten times. J is TRBJ2-5 and V is TRBV5-4; perhaps TRBD2 as D (6 bases). The germline V gene encodes CDR1 SGHNT and CDR2 YYREEE (reference sequence). V shed 9 bases and J shed 4 bases, with 22 bases lying between them. The CDR3 consists of 15 residues. CDR3 residues: CATGFDGGAIETQYF. The CDR3 DNA follows: TGTGCCACCGGGTTCGACGGAGGGGCTATAGAGACCCAGTACTTC.

This clonotype was detected ten times or more. This chain links TRBV7-9 with TRBJ1-5, with 8 bases fitting TRBD1. V shed 1 base, J shed 1 base, and the junction held 9 bases outside the gene matches. The length of the CDR3 is 18 residues. Germline V gene sequence: CDR1 SEHNR, CDR2 FQNEAQ (reference sequence). Written as DNA, the CDR3 is TGTGCCAGCAGCTTAGGTCCAGGGACAGGAATAAGCAATCAGCCCCAGCATTTT. Its translation: CASSLGPGTGISNQPQHF.